A single sample gave rise to the 15 T cell receptor beta chains below, sequenced in a study of beta chain features in type 1 diabetes. Antigens for these TCRs are unknown. Study findings and constraints: TCRB CDR3s were moderately but significantly shorter in Type 1 diabetes patients in all four CD4+ subsets.

Sequencing targeted expressed TCRB transcripts, as all isolated RNA had been reverse transcribed. The data were produced by immunoSEQ multiplex PCR, yet TCRdb's version contains in-frame clones alone and is incomplete. The data contain around 170,000 clones, 9% to 10% of them seen just once; the ten biggest clones take up around 0.64%. The sequencing input was central memory CD4+ T cells from blood. The receptors were sampled from a woman in her twenties or thirties with type 1 diabetes.

This clone showed up just a few times. The rearrangement links TRBV30 to TRBJ2-3; TRBD2 aligns across 7 bases. The ends lost 4 bases at V and 4 bases at J; junction bases unmatched: 5. CDR1 GTSNPN and CDR2 SVGIG come from the germline V gene (reference sequence). This CDR3 comprises 13 residues. CDR3 in amino acids: CAWNGRSPDTQYF. As DNA, the CDR3 is TGTGCCTGGAACGGGAGGTCCCCAGATACGCAGTATTTT.

The chain links TRBV7-6 to TRBJ2-7; tentative D call: TRBD2 (6 bases). Per germline, CDR1 SGHVS and CDR2 FNYEAQ. The CDR3 loop spans 14 amino acids. Trimming pared 3 bases from V and 4 bases from J, leaving 13 bases between. The CDR3 DNA reads TGTGCCAGCAGCTTGGGGCGGGATCGGTACGAGCAGTACTTC. The encoded protein is CASSLGRDRYEQYF.

V and J are TRBV27 and TRBJ1-2; the D is unclear. The germline gives CDR1 MNHEY, CDR2 SMNVEV (reference sequence). The ends were cut back, 4 bases at V and 7 bases at J, with 10 bases in the middle. The CDR3 length is 12 residues. The CDR3 loop is CASSSPPGGYTF. DNA of the CDR3: TGTGCCAGCAGTTCCCCCCCAGGTGGCTACACCTTC.

This chain links TRBV6-1 with TRBJ1-2; the match to TRBD1 covers 7 bases. This CDR3 has 14 amino acids. Germline assignment: CDR1 MNHNS and CDR2 SASEGT. The V segment lost 4 bases and the J segment 9 bases; nucleotides outside the gene matches: 11. The CDR3 nucleotides are TGTGCCAGCAGTGCCCTAGACAGGGATTTGAGCTACACCTTC. It encodes CASSALDRDLSYTF.

The chain couples TRBV19 to TRBJ2-7, with 9 bases lining up with TRBD2. With 3 bases clipped from V and 2 bases from J, the junction kept 11 bases outside the gene matches. CDR1 and CDR2 from the germline V gene are LNHDA and SQIVND (reference sequence). This CDR3 is 17 amino acids long. Here the CDR3 reads CASSIGSGLAGTYEQYF. The CDR3 region has the DNA TGTGCCAGTAGTATTGGATCAGGGCTAGCGGGGACCTACGAGCAGTACTTC.

This sequence joins TRBV11-2 and TRBJ2-5; D is perhaps TRBD2 (6 bases). V lost 2 bases to trimming and J lost 2 bases, with 9 bases between them. Germline values: CDR1 SGHAT, CDR2 FQNNGV. The CDR3 covers 14 residues. CDR3 sequence (DNA): TGTGCCAGCAGCTTACGACTAGTGCAAGAGACCCAGTACTTC. This sequence encodes CASSLRLVQETQYF.

The CDR3 DNA follows: TGTGCCAGCAGTCTACTAGCGGGAATGCAAGAGACCCAGTACTTC. Translating it yields CASSLLAGMQETQYF. The chain links TRBV11-2 to TRBJ2-5, with 10 bases that match TRBD2. V gave up 6 bases and J gave up 2 bases; unmatched junction bases: 6. This CDR3 has 15 residues. Germline V gene sequence: CDR1 SGHAT, CDR2 FQNNGV.

This clone was seen more than once but under ten times. The chain couples TRBV29-1 to TRBJ2-2; 7 nucleotides line up with TRBD1. V trimming: 7 bases; J trimming: 10 bases; junction bases outside the gene matches: 9. This CDR3 spans 12 amino acids. The germline V gene encodes CDR1 SQVTM and CDR2 ANQGSEA. This CDR3 is CSGGRGLEELFF. The CDR3 region has the DNA TGCAGCGGTGGAAGGGGGCTGGAGGAGCTGTTTTTT.

With respect to this clone: Different DNA sequences within this sample yield the same CDR3. The chain combines TRBV5-1 with TRBJ2-5, with 8 bases aligning to TRBD1. Unmatched junction bases numbered 4, after V lost 4 bases and J lost 2 bases. CDR3 length: 14 residues. Per germline, CDR1 SGHRS and CDR2 YFSETQ. CDR3 loop: CASSPGTGQETQYF. The CDR3 DNA follows: TGCGCCAGCAGCCCGGGGACAGGACAAGAGACCCAGTACTTC. Full variable domain (remainder filled in from reference TRBV5-1 and TRBJ2-5): KAGVTQTPRYLIKTRGQQVTLSCSPISGHRSVSWYQQTPGQGLQFLFEYFSETQRNKGNFPGRFSGRQFSNSRSEMNVSTLELGDSALYLCASSPGTGQETQYFGPGTRLLVL.

Only a few counts were recorded for this clone. The chain employs TRBV30 and TRBJ1-2; 7 nucleotides align to TRBD1. This CDR3 spans 14 amino acids. Germline lookup yields CDR1 GTSNPN and CDR2 SVGIG (reference sequence). After removal of 1 base from V and 4 bases from J, the junction contained 6 bases not matched to a gene. Here the CDR3 DNA reads TGTGCCTGGAGTGGGGCAGGGGGGAGCTATGGCTACACCTTC. Translated, it gives CAWSGAGGSYGYTF. Using reference TRBV30 and TRBJ1-2 for the parts outside the CDR3, the full variable domain is SQTIHQWPATLVQPVGSPLSLECTVEGTSNPNLYWYRQAAGRGLQLLFYSVGIGQISSEVPQNLSASRPQDRQFILSSKKLLLSDSGFYLCAWSGAGGSYGYTFGSGTRLTVV.

This clone was recorded a few times. The J gene is TRBJ1-2, the V gene TRBV6-5; D perhaps matches TRBD1 (5 bases). With 5 bases removed from V and 7 bases from J, the gap between germline ends came to 14 bases. The CDR3 length is 13 residues. Germline V gene sequence: CDR1 MNHEY, CDR2 SVGAGI. CDR3 sequence: CASSLGRGFGYTF. DNA for the CDR3: TGTGCCAGCAGTCTGGGGCGGGGTTTTGGCTACACCTTC.

The genes are TRBV19 and TRBJ2-2; TRBD1 agrees at 7 bases. Germline V gene lookup returns CDR1 LNHDA and CDR2 SQIVND (reference sequence). V shed 1 base and J 2 bases; nucleotides not matched to a gene: 4. The CDR3 runs to 16 residues. CDR3 DNA sequence: TGTGCCAGTAGTATAGGGACAGGTATTAACACCGGGGAGCTGTTTTTT. This encodes CASSIGTGINTGELFF.

The chain is built from TRBV28 and TRBJ1-5; maybe TRBD1 (6 bases). V lost 6 bases to trimming and J lost 4 bases, with 16 bases between them. Germline V CDR1 and CDR2: MDHEN, SYDVKM. This CDR3 has 15 residues. CDR3 nucleotides: TGTGCCAGCAGCAACGCACAGGGAGGGAATCAGCCCCAGCATTTT. It translates to CASSNAQGGNQPQHF.

This clone was seen only a few times. The rearrangement links TRBV2 to TRBJ1-1; D ambiguous. Deletions cut 7 bases from V and 3 bases from J, with 6 bases between. Germline CDR1 is SNHLY and CDR2 is FYNNEI. This CDR3 has 11 residues. The CDR3 coding sequence is TGTGCCAGCACCCGGGACACTGAAGCTTTCTTT. Translated: CASTRDTEAFF.

This clone was seen only a few times. The chain recombines TRBV6-6 with TRBJ2-5, with 7 bases aligning to TRBD2. With 2 bases clipped from V and 6 bases from J, the junction kept 9 bases outside the gene matches. In germline, CDR1 is MNHNY, CDR2 SVGAGI (reference sequence). The CDR3 runs to 15 residues. The CDR3 DNA is TGTGCCAGCAGTTACAGACGGGCGGGGGAGCAGACCCAGTACTTC. This codes for CASSYRRAGEQTQYF.